These 7 T cell receptor beta chains were sequenced from one sample in a study of T cell responses to AZD1222 COVID-19 vaccine. Using immunoSEQ multiplex PCR, the repertoire was profiled, and TCRdb retains in-frame clones only, with some absent. The sample yields around 100,000 clones, around nine tenths seen once. The specimen was peripheral blood, collected on day 0 of AZD1222 vaccination. These receptors all come from an adult in good health.

Within the sample, this clone is medium-sized. CDR3 amino acids: CASSTQGEETQYF. The CDR3 region has the DNA TGTGCCAGCAGCACTCAGGGGGAGGAGACCCAGTACTTC. The chain recombines TRBV7-9 with TRBJ2-5; 7 positions match TRBD1. With 5 bases clipped from V and 5 bases from J, the junction kept 5 bases outside the gene matches. CDR1 and CDR2 from the germline V gene are SEHNR and FQNEAQ (reference sequence). This CDR3 is built from 13 residues.

This chain joins TRBV7-9 and TRBJ2-7, with no clear D. Germline V gene lookup returns CDR1 SEHNR and CDR2 FQNEAQ (reference sequence). Trimming stripped 2 bases from V and 0 bases from J, with 8 bases between. The CDR3 covers 14 residues. The CDR3 DNA sequence: TGTGCCAGCAGCTTATCCGAGAGCTCCTACGAGCAGTACTTC. It specifies CASSLSESSYEQYF.

In DNA form, the CDR3 reads TGTGCCAGCAGCTCCCAGGGACTAGCGGGGGTCACCGGGGAGCTGTTTTTT. It codes for CASSSQGLAGVTGELFF. The chain has TRBV11-3 and TRBJ2-2, with 14 bases that match TRBD2. Germline CDR1 and CDR2: SGHNT and YENEEA. The CDR3 runs 17 residues. After removal of 4 bases from V and 4 bases from J, the junction contained 5 bases not matched to a gene.

This chain uses TRBV7-8 with TRBJ1-2; a possible D gene is TRBD1 (5 bases). V lost 8 bases and J lost 2, with 18 bases in between. From germline, CDR1 is SGHVS and CDR2 FQNEAQ. CDR3 length: 15 residues. CDR3 in amino acids: CASGADGALNYGYTF. Here the CDR3 DNA reads TGTGCCAGCGGCGCGGACGGGGCCTTGAACTATGGCTACACCTTC.

J is TRBJ1-5 and V is TRBV15; tentative D call: TRBD1 (6 bases). V was clipped by 5 bases and J by 6 bases, with 14 bases between them. The CDR3 is made up of 14 amino acids. Germline V CDR1 and CDR2: LNHNV, YYDKDF (reference sequence). The DNA for the CDR3 is TGTGCCACCAGCGTTTTCAGGGGAGTTCAGCCCCAGCATTTT. It is translated as CATSVFRGVQPQHF.

The rearrangement uses TRBV24-1 and TRBJ2-1, with 7 positions matching TRBD1. Germline trimming cut 2 bases from V and 3 bases from J; bases unmatched to any gene: 3. Looked up from germline, CDR1 is KGHDR and CDR2 is SFDVKD. There are 15 residues in the CDR3. The CDR3 nucleotides read TGTGCCACCAGTGATTCCAGGACAGGCTACAATGAGCAGTTCTTC. Its translation: CATSDSRTGYNEQFF.

CDR3 coding DNA: TGCGCCAGCAGCCAAGACCGACAGCTTAATGAAAAACTGTTTTTT. This sequence encodes CASSQDRQLNEKLFF. The J gene is TRBJ1-4, the V gene TRBV4-3, with D possibly TRBD1 on 5 matching bases. This CDR3 region has 15 residues. With 0 bases removed from V and 4 bases from J, the gap between germline ends came to 9 bases. Germline V gives CDR1 LGHNA, CDR2 YSLEER.